Listed below are T cell receptor beta chains from one sample, sequenced in a study of T-cell memory formation after mild COVID-19. Via MiXCR, TCRdb re-called the 5' RACE reads, giving one row per CDR3 protein. The data contain a few hundred thousand distinct CDR3 sequences, 20% to 25% of them seen just once; the ten biggest clones take up 7% to 9.5%. Sequencing was performed on PBMCs or a T cell subset sorted from them (not recorded which). The receptors were sampled from an adult woman who had mild COVID-19 (a few samples of this study predate the infection). Cell type and time point are not known. Each CDR3 is given with its conserved first and last residue. The D gene is left open where the match is weak. Where a row states a size, it is once, few, many or the class of an expanded clone; other rows omit it.

v_gene: TRBV3-1; d_gene: .; abundance: few; j_gene: TRBJ2-3; CDR3nt: TGTGCCAGCAGCCCGGGATCTAGCACAGATACGCAGTATTTT; CDR3aa: CASSPGSSTDTQYF
v_gene: TRBV4-3; d_gene: TRBD2; abundance: .; j_gene: TRBJ2-7; CDR3nt: TGCGCCAGCAGCCCATCAGCGGGAGCCTACGAGCAGTACTTC; CDR3aa: CASSPSAGAYEQYF
v_gene: TRBV4-1; d_gene: TRBD2; abundance: .; j_gene: TRBJ2-5; CDR3nt: TGCGCCAGCAGCCCCGCTCATCCGGCTAGCGGGGAGACCCAGTACTTC; CDR3aa: CASSPAHPASGETQYF
v_gene: TRBV20-1; d_gene: TRBD2; abundance: few; j_gene: TRBJ2-5; CDR3nt: TGCAGTGCCCCACCCCTGAGGCGGGAGGGCCGGCAGACCCAGTACTTC; CDR3aa: CSAPPLRREGRQTQYF
v_gene: TRBV9; d_gene: .; abundance: .; j_gene: TRBJ2-2; CDR3nt: TGTGCCAGCAGCGTGAGGGGGTCCGGGGAGCTGTTTTTT; CDR3aa: CASSVRGSGELFF
v_gene: TRBV14; d_gene: TRBD1; abundance: few; j_gene: TRBJ2-7; CDR3nt: TGTGCCAGCAGCCATTTAGCAGGGGGCTTCCACGAGCAGTACTTC; CDR3aa: CASSHLAGGFHEQYF
v_gene: TRBV3-1; d_gene: .; abundance: few; j_gene: TRBJ1-6; CDR3nt: TGTGCCAGCTCGACAGGTGATCTTGCCGCTTATCTCTATAATTCACCCCTCCACTTT; CDR3aa: CASSTGDLAAYLYNSPLHF
v_gene: TRBV6-2/TRBV6-3; d_gene: TRBD2; abundance: .; j_gene: TRBJ2-1; CDR3nt: TGTGCCAGCAGACACCCCGGGCGCAAGCGGGGGTACAATGAGCAGTTCTTC; CDR3aa: CASRHPGRKRGYNEQFF
v_gene: TRBV7-3; d_gene: TRBD1; abundance: .; j_gene: TRBJ1-4; CDR3nt: TGTGCCAGCAGCTCGGGGACTGCCGGGACAGGGGAAAAACTGTTTTTT; CDR3aa: CASSSGTAGTGEKLFF
v_gene: TRBV13; d_gene: TRBD1; abundance: few; j_gene: TRBJ1-2; CDR3nt: TGTGCCAGCAGCTTTGGACAGGGAGGTAACTATGGCTACACCTTC; CDR3aa: CASSFGQGGNYGYTF
v_gene: TRBV18; d_gene: TRBD2; abundance: .; j_gene: TRBJ2-1; CDR3nt: TGTGCCAGCTCTCCCCTGGACCTAGCGGGAATTACTTACAATGAGCAGTTCTTC; CDR3aa: CASSPLDLAGITYNEQFF
v_gene: TRBV7-9; d_gene: .; abundance: .; j_gene: TRBJ1-5; CDR3nt: TGTGCCAGCAGCTCCCCAGAGGATGGGGGTAGCAATCAGCCCCAGCATTTT; CDR3aa: CASSSPEDGGSNQPQHF
v_gene: TRBV12-3/TRBV12-4; d_gene: .; abundance: .; j_gene: TRBJ2-7; CDR3nt: TGTGCCAGCAGTCCATCCCGGGACCTCTCCTACGAGCAGTACTTC; CDR3aa: CASSPSRDLSYEQYF
v_gene: TRBV25-1; d_gene: .; abundance: few; j_gene: TRBJ2-5; CDR3nt: TGTGCCAGCAGGAAAGACAGTTTCCAAGAGACCCAGTACTTC; CDR3aa: CASRKDSFQETQYF
v_gene: TRBV30; d_gene: TRBD2; abundance: .; j_gene: TRBJ2-1; CDR3nt: TGTGCCTGGAGGACTAGCGGGAAGGATGGCGGTGAGCAGTTCTTC; CDR3aa: CAWRTSGKDGGEQFF
v_gene: TRBV4-1; d_gene: TRBD1; abundance: .; j_gene: TRBJ1-5; CDR3nt: TGCGCCAGCAGCCTAACCGGGACAGGGGTCGCAAATCAGCCCCAGCATTTT; CDR3aa: CASSLTGTGVANQPQHF
v_gene: TRBV27; d_gene: TRBD1; abundance: few; j_gene: TRBJ1-2; CDR3nt: TGTGCCAGCAGTTTAGTCGGACAGGGGGCTGGCTATGGCTACACCTTC; CDR3aa: CASSLVGQGAGYGYTF
v_gene: TRBV13; d_gene: TRBD1; abundance: .; j_gene: TRBJ2-7; CDR3nt: TGTGCCAGCAGTTACGGACAGGTACAACCCTACGAGCAGTACTTC; CDR3aa: CASSYGQVQPYEQYF
v_gene: TRBV7-3; d_gene: .; abundance: few; j_gene: TRBJ1-1; CDR3nt: TGTGCCAGCAGCTTCGACGCGGGGACTGAAGCTTTCTTT; CDR3aa: CASSFDAGTEAFF
v_gene: TRBV7-2; d_gene: .; abundance: .; j_gene: TRBJ1-1; CDR3nt: TGTGCCAGCAGCCTCGCCTGGGGAGGCACTGAAGCTTTCTTT; CDR3aa: CASSLAWGGTEAFF
v_gene: TRBV7-6; d_gene: TRBD2; abundance: .; j_gene: TRBJ2-2; CDR3nt: TGTGCCAGCAGCCCCCTGGGACTAGACGGGGAGCTGTTTTTT; CDR3aa: CASSPLGLDGELFF
v_gene: TRBV12-3/TRBV12-4; d_gene: TRBD2; abundance: .; j_gene: TRBJ2-3; CDR3nt: TGTGCCAGCAGCATCCGAGCGGGGGGAGGGGATACGCAGTATTTT; CDR3aa: CASSIRAGGGDTQYF